The sequence of this T cell receptor (beta chain) was determined in a study of CXCR3-negative and CXCR3-positive naive CD8 T cells. Overall study context: Collectively, the libraries yielded some 150 million TRB reads in total, at about 1.5 +/- 0.3 million per library.

Details on this clonotype: Its matching antigen is unknown.

The study made its TRB cDNA libraries by 5' RACE, adding UMI labels. Using the 5' RACE reads, TCRdb records one entry per CDR3 protein without DNA. In all, the sample yields around 48,000 distinct CDR3 sequences. Germline CDR1 reads SGHRS; CDR2 reads YFSETQ. This CDR3 is 18 amino acids long. Findings and caveats of the study: Naive subsets did not differ in surface CD5, and the authors estimated TCR strength using properties of the TRB CDR3. Memory CD8+ cells had much lower diversity, and both naive subsets had comparably high diversity.

The chain links TRBV5-1 to TRBJ2-7; there is no DNA to check the TCRdb D call of TRBD1. Material: memory CD8+ T cells from blood. The sequence was collected from a human donor in good health. Some clones in this sample may be carry-over from other donors' samples. Here the CDR3 reads CASTPYVDRDRENYEQYF.